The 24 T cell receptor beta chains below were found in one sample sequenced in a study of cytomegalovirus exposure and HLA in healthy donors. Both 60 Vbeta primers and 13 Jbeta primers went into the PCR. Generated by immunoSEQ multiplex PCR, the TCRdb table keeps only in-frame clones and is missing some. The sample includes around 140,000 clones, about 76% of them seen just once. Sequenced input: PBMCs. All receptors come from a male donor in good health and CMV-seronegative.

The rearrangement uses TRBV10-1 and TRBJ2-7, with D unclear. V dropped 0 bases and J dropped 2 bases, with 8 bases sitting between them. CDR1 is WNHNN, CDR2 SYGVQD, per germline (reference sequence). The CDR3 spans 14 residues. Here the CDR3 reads CASSESSGAYEQYF. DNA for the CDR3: TGCGCCAGCAGTGAGTCGTCCGGTGCCTACGAGCAGTACTTC.

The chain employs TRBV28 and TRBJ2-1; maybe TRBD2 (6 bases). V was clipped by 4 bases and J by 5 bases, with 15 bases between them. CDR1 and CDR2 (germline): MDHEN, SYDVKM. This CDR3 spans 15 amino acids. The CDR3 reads CASSSSGTGNNEQFF. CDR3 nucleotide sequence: TGTGCCAGCAGTTCTTCCGGGACTGGCAACAATGAGCAGTTCTTC.

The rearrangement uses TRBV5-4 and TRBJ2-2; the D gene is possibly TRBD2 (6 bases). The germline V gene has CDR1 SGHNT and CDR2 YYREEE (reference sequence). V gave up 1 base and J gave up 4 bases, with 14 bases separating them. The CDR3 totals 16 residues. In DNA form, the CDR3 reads TGTGCCAGCAGCTTGAGGCGGGACTCCTTCACCGGGGAGCTGTTTTTT. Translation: CASSLRRDSFTGELFF. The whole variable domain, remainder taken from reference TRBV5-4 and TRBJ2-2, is ETGVTQSPTHLIKTRGQQVTLRCSSQSGHNTVSWYQQALGQGPQFIFQYYREEENGRGNFPPRFSGLQFPNYSSELNVNALELDDSALYLCASSLRRDSFTGELFFGEGSRLTVL.

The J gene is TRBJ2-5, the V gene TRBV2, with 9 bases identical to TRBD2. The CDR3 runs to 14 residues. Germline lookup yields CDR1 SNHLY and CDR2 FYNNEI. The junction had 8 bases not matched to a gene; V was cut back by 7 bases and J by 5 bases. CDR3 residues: CASKIAGAPETQYF. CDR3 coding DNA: TGTGCCAGCAAAATAGCGGGAGCTCCTGAGACCCAGTACTTC.

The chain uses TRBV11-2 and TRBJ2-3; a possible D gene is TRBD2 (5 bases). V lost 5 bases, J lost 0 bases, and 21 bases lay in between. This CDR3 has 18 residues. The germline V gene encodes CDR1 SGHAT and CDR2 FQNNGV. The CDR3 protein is CASSPRGWAAGSTDTQYF. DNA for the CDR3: TGTGCCAGCAGCCCCCGGGGTTGGGCGGCGGGTAGCACAGATACGCAGTATTTT.

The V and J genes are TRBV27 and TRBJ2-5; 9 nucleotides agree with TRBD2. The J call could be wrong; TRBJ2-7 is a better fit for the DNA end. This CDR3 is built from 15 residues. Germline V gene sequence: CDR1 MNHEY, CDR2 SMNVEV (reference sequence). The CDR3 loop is CASSPRAGGRYEQYF. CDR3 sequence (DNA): TGTGCCAGCAGTCCAAGGGCGGGGGGGCGGTACGAGCAGTACTTC.

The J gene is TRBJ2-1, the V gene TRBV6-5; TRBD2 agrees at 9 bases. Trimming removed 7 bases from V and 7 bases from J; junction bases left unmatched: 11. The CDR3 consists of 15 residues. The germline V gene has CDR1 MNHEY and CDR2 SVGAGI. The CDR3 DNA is TGTGCCAGCAATCCAGAAGGCGGGAGGGAAAATGAGCAGTTCTTC. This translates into CASNPEGGRENEQFF.

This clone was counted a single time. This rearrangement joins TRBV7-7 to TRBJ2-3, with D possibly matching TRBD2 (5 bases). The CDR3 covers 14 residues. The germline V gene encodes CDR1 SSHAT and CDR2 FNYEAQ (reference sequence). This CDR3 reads CATAVLTTSDTQYF. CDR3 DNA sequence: TGTGCTACAGCGGTTCTCACGACCTCAGATACGCAGTATTTT.

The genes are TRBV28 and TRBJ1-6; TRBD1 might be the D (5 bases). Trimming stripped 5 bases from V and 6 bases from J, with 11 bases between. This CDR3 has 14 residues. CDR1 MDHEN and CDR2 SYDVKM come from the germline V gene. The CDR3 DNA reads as TGTGCCAGCAGTCCCCCTGGGGCTAATTCACCCCTCCACTTT. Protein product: CASSPPGANSPLHF.

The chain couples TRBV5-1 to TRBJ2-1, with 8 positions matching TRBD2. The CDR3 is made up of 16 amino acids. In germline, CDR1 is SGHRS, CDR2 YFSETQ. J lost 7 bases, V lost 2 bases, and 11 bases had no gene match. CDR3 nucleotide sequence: TGCGCCAGCAGCTTTGACTCAACGGGGGGGGTTAATGAGCAGTTCTTC. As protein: CASSFDSTGGVNEQFF.

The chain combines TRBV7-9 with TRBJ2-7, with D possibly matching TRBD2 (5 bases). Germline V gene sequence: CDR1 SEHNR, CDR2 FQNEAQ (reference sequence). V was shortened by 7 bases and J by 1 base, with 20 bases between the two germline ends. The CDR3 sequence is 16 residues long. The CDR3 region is CASTIPGRTDSYEQYF. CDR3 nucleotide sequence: TGTGCCAGCACGATTCCCGGGCGGACTGATTCCTACGAGCAGTACTTC.

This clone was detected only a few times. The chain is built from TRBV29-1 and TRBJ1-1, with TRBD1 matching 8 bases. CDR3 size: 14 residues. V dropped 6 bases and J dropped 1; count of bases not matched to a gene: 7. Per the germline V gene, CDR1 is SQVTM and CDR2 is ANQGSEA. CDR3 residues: CSVQRGTGNTEAFF. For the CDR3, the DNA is TGCAGCGTCCAAAGGGGGACAGGGAACACTGAAGCTTTCTTT.

The DNA for the CDR3 is TGTGCCAGCAGTGAAGCGGGGAGGGGACAAGTCTACGAGCAGTACTTC. It yields the protein CASSEAGRGQVYEQYF. This sequence joins TRBV6-1 and TRBJ2-5, with D possibly matching TRBD2 (7 bases). The closer fit of TRBJ2-7 to the DNA end suggests the J call may be wrong. CDR1 is MNHNS, CDR2 SASEGT, per germline. This CDR3 has 16 residues.

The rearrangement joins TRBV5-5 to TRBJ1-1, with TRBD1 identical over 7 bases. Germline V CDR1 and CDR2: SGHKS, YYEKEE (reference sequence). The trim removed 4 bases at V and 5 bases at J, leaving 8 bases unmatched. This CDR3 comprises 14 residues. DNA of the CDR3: TGTGCCAGCAGCGATAAAACAGGGGTTACTGAAGCTTTCTTT. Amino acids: CASSDKTGVTEAFF.

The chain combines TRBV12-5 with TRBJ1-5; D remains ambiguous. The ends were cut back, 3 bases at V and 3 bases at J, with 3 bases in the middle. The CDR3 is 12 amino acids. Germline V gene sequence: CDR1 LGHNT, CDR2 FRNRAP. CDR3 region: CASGFLNQPQHF. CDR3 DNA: TGTGCTAGTGGTTTCCTCAATCAGCCCCAGCATTTT. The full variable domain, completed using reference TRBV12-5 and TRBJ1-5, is DARVTQTPRHKVTEMGQEVTMRCQPILGHNTVFWYRQTMMQGLELLAYFRNRAPLDDSGMPKDRFSAEMPDATLATLKIQPSEPRDSAVYFCASGFLNQPQHFGDGTRLSIL.

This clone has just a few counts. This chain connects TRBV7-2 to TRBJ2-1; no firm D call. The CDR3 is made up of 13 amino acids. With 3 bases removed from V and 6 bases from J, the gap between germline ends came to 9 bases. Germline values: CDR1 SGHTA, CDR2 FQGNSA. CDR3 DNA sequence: TGTGCCAGCAGCTTGAGTCCGCCCAATGAGCAGTTCTTC. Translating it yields CASSLSPPNEQFF.

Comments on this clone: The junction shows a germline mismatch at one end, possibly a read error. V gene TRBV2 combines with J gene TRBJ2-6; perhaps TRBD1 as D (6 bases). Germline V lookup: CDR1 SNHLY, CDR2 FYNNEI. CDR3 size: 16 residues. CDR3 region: CASSEARGSGANGLTF. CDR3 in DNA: TGTGCCAGCAGTGAAGCCAGGGGCTCTGGGGCCAACGGCCTGACTTTC.

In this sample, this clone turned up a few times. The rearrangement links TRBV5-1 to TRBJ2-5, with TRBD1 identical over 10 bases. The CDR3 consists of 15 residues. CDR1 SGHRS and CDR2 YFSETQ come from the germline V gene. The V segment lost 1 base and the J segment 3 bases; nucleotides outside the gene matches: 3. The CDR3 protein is CASSLSGTGEETQYF. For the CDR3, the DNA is TGCGCCAGCAGCTTGAGCGGGACAGGGGAAGAGACCCAGTACTTC.

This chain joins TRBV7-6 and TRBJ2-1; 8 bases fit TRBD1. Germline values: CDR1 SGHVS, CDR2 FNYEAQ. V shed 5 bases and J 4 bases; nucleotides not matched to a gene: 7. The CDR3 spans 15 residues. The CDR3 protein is CASSLRGQGYNEQFF. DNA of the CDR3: TGTGCCAGCAGCCTCAGGGGGCAAGGGTACAATGAGCAGTTCTTC.

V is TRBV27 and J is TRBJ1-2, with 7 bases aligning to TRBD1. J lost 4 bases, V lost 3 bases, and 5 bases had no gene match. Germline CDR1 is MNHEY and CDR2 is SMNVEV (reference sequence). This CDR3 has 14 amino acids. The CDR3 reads CASSFGTVGYGYTF. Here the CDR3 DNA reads TGTGCCAGCAGTTTCGGGACAGTGGGCTATGGCTACACCTTC.

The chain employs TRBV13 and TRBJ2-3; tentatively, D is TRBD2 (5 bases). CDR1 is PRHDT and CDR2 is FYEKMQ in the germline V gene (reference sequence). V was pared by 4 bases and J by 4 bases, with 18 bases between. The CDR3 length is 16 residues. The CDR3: CASSSNLGRSADTQYF. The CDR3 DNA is TGTGCCAGCAGCTCCAATTTGGGGAGATCTGCAGATACGCAGTATTTT.

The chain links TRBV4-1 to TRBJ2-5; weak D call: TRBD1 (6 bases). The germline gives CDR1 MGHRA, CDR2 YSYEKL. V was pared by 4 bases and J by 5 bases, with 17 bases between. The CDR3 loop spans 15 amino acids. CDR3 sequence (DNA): TGCGCCAGCAGCCTTGTGGCAGGGGAAGGGGAGACCCAGTACTTC. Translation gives CASSLVAGEGETQYF.

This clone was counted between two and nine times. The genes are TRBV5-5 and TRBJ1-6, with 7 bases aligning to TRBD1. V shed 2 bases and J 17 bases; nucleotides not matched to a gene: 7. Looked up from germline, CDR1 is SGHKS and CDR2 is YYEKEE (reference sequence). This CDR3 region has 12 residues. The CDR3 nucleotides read TGTGCCAGCAGCTTAGGGGGCGGCGAGGTCCACTTT. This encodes CASSLGGGEVHF.

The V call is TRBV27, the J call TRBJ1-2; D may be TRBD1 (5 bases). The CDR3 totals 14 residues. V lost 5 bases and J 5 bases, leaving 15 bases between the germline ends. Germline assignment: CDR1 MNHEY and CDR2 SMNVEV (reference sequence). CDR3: CASSPHHDSYGYTF. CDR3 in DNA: TGTGCCAGCAGTCCGCATCATGACAGTTATGGCTACACCTTC.